Listed here are 3 T cell receptor beta chains from one sample, sequenced in a study of blood T cells in healthy people across ages. A second roughly 6 to 11 cycle PCR used barcoded and J-beta primers. TCRdb reprocessed the 5' RACE reads via MiXCR and lists one record per CDR3 protein. This sample has 730,000 or so distinct CDR3 sequences; more than 40% occur once, and the top ten carry less than 25%. The sample consisted of blood. These TCRs come from a woman between 55 and 75 years old in good health.

The table lists this clonotype with a few counts. The chain has TRBV20-1 and TRBJ2-5, with a weak D call TRBD1 (5 bases). The CDR3 contains 12 residues. Germline CDR1 reads DFQATT; CDR2 reads SNEGSKA (reference sequence). Trimming removed 2 bases from V and 4 bases from J, with 8 bases in between. For the CDR3, the DNA is TGCAGTGCTAGACAGGGCTTAGAGACCCAGTACTTC. Its translation is CSARQGLETQYF.

The V and J genes are TRBV27 and TRBJ1-6, with unresolved D. The CDR3 loop spans 13 amino acids. With 7 bases removed from V and 0 bases from J, the gap between germline ends came to 4 bases. Germline V gene lookup returns CDR1 MNHEY and CDR2 SMNVEV (reference sequence). In nucleotides, the CDR3 is TGTGCCAGCACTCTCTCCTATAATTCACCCCTCCACTTT. This codes for CASTLSYNSPLHF.

The sample holds a few counts of this clonotype. J is TRBJ2-2 and V is TRBV6-5; TRBD2 might be the D (6 bases). The CDR3 runs to 15 residues. Germline CDR1 is MNHEY and CDR2 is SVGAGI. With 2 bases removed from V and 2 bases from J, the gap between germline ends came to 9 bases. CDR3: CASSYGGFNTGELFF. CDR3 nucleotide sequence: TGTGCCAGCAGTTACGGGGGGTTCAACACCGGGGAGCTGTTTTTT.